This TCR beta chain came from a study of blood T cell repertoires in COVID-19. Study background: The origin of the acute and convalescent COVID-19 samples was the United States, Italy and Spain. From T cells, B-cell-depleted T cells, or PBMCs came the material, which was cDNA or gDNA.

CDR1 is SQVTM, CDR2 ANQGSEA, per germline. After removal of 4 bases from V and 7 bases from J, the junction contained 6 bases not matched to a gene. The CDR3 has 13 residues. While infection was still active, Seattle patients were enrolled and then followed longitudinally. This clone was recorded once. Per the original data handling: Reference gene primers were amplified, and this amplification served to estimate nucleated cell counts. The assay was immunoSEQ multiplex PCR, and TCRdb's table has in-frame clones only and misses some. The V and J calls and clone size were taken over from that table, and D and trimming were inferred from the DNA. This sample has around 57,000 clones, with 87% found just once.

The sequencing sample was made of peripheral blood. This TCR came from a woman of 80 years or more with COVID-19, enrolled during active disease. V is TRBV29-1 and J is TRBJ2-5; 10 positions agree with TRBD2. The CDR3 bases are TGCAGCGTTGCAACTAGCGGGGATGGGACCCAGTACTTC. Translating gives CSVATSGDGTQYF.